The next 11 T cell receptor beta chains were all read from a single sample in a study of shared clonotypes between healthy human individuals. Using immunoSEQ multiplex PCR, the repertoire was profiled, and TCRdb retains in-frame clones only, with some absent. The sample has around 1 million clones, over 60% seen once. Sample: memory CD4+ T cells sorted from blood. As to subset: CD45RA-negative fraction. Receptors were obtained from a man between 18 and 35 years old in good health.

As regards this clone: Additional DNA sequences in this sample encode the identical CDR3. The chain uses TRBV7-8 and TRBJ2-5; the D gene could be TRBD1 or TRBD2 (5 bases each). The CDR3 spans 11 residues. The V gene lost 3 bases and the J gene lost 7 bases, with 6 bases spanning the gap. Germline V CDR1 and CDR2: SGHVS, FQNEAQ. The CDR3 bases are TGTGCCAGCAGCTTGAGGGGGACCCAGTACTTC. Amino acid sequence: CASSLRGTQYF.

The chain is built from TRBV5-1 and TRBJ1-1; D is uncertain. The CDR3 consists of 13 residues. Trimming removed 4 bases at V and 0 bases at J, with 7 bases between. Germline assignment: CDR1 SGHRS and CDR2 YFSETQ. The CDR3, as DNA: TGCGCCAGCAGCGGAACCATGAACACTGAAGCTTTCTTT. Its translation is CASSGTMNTEAFF.

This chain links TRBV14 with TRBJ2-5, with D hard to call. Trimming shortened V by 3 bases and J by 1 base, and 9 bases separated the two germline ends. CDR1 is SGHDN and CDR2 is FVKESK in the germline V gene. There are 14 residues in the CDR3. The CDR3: CASSHVGLQETQYF. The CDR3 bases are TGTGCCAGCAGCCACGTGGGCCTCCAAGAGACCCAGTACTTC.

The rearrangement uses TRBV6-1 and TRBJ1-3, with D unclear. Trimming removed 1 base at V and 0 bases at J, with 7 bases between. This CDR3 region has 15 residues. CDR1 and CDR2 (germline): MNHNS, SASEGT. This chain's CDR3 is CASSEVIFSGNTIYF. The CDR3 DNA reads TGTGCCAGCAGTGAAGTCATTTTCTCTGGAAACACCATATATTTT.

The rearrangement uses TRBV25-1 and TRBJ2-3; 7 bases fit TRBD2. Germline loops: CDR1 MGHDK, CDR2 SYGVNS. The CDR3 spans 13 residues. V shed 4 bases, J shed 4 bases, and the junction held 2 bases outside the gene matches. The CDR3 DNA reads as TGTGCCAGCAGTGCTGGGGGGGCAGATACGCAGTATTTT. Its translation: CASSAGGADTQYF.

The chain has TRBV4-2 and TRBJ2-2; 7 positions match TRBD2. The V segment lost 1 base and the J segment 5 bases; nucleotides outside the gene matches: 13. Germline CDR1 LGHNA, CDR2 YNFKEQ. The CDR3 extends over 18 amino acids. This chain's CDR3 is CASSQGDAGDRHTGELFF. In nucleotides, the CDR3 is TGTGCCAGCAGCCAAGGGGATGCGGGGGACCGCCATACCGGGGAGCTGTTTTTT.

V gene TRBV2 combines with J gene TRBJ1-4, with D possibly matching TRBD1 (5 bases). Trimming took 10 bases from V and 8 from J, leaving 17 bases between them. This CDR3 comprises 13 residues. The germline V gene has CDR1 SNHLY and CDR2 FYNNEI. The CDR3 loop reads CAISGAVGEKLFF. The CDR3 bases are TGTGCCATAAGCGGGGCGGTTGGGGAAAAACTGTTTTTT.

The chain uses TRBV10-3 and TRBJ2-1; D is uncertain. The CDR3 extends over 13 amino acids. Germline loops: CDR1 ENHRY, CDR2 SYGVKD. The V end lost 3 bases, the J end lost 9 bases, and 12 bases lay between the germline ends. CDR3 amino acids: CAISDGYVVEQFF. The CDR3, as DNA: TGTGCCATCAGTGACGGGTACGTCGTTGAGCAGTTCTTC.

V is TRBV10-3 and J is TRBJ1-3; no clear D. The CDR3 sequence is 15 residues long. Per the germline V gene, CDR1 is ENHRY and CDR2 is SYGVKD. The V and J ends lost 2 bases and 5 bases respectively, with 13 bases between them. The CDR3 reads CAISESGSTRNTIYF. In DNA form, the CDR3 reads TGTGCCATCAGTGAGAGTGGCAGCACCAGAAACACCATATATTTT.

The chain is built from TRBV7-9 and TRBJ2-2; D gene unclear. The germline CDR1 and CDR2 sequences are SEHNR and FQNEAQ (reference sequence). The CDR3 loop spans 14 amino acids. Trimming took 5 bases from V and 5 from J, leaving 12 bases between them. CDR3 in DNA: TGTGCCAGCAGCCAACCGCTACTAACCGGGGAGCTGTTTTTT. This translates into CASSQPLLTGELFF.

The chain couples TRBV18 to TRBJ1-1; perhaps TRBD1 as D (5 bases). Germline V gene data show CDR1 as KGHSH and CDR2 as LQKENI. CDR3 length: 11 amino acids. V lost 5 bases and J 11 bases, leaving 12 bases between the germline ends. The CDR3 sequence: CASSVEGRAFF. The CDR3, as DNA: TGTGCCAGCTCAGTGGAGGGACGGGCTTTCTTT.